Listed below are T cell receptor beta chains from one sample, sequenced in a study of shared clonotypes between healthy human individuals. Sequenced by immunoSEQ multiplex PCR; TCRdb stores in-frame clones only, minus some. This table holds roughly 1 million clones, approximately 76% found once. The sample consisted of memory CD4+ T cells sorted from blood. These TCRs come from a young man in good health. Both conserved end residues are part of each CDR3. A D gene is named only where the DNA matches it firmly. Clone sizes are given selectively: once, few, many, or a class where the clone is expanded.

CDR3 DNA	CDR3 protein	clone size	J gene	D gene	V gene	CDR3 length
TGTGCCAGCTCCCAATCCGGGACAGGGAGAGGCAAAAACATTCAGTACTTC	CASSQSGTGRGKNIQYF	.	TRBJ2-4	TRBD1	TRBV18	17
TGCGCCAGCAGGCCTAGGGACAGTGATAATTCACCCCTCCACTTT	CASRPRDSDNSPLHF	few	TRBJ1-6	TRBD1	TRBV10-2	15
TGTGCCAGCATTGGCCGCGTCAGCACAGATACGCAGTATTTT	CASIGRVSTDTQYF	.	TRBJ2-3	.	TRBV25-1	14
TGTGCCAGCTCACCAGGTCGGCAGGGGCAACTGTTTTTT	CASSPGRQGQLFF	once	TRBJ1-4	.	TRBV18	13
TGTGCCAGCACGAAGACAGGGGGGGATGGCCCGAGTGAGCAGTTCTTC	CASTKTGGDGPSEQFF	.	TRBJ2-1	TRBD1	TRBV7-2	16
TGCGCCAGCAGCCTGGGACAGCCATCCTACGAGCAGTACTTC	CASSLGQPSYEQYF	.	TRBJ2-7	TRBD1	TRBV5-1	14
TGTGCCTGGAGTGTCCCCACAGGGGGTCCGAGTGTCTCCTACAATGAGCAGTTCTTC	CAWSVPTGGPSVSYNEQFF	.	TRBJ2-1	TRBD1	TRBV30	19
TGTGCCAGCTCGTCGACAGGGGGCGCAGGGAACATTCAGTACTTC	CASSSTGGAGNIQYF	.	TRBJ2-4	TRBD1	TRBV18	15
TGTGCCAGCAGGAGCCGGGACAGGCCCTACGAGCAGTACTTC	CASRSRDRPYEQYF	.	TRBJ2-7	TRBD1	TRBV7-2	14
TGTGCCATCGACCCGGGACAGACCTACGAGCAGTACTTC	CAIDPGQTYEQYF	.	TRBJ2-7	TRBD1	TRBV2	13
TGTGCCAGCAGTGAAATCCAGGCCGTGGGCGAGCAGTACTTC	CASSEIQAVGEQYF	many	TRBJ2-7	.	TRBV6-1	14
TGTGCCAGCAGCTGGGGGATGAGGGAACCTCAGCCCCAGCATTTT	CASSWGMREPQPQHF	.	TRBJ1-5	.	TRBV5-6	15
TGTGCCAGCAGCGTAACTAGCGGGGGGGCTTATAATGAGCAGTTCTTC	CASSVTSGGAYNEQFF	once	TRBJ2-1	TRBD2	TRBV9	16
TGCGCCAGCCTCAGGGAAAACTACGAGCAGTACTTC	CASLRENYEQYF	many	TRBJ2-7	.	TRBV10-2	12
TGTGCCAGCAGCTTATTAAGCGCGGCGGGGAGCTACGAGCAGTACTTC	CASSLLSAAGSYEQYF	.	TRBJ2-7	.	TRBV7-3	16
TGTGCAAGTCGCCTAGGGGGGGGACTAGCGTTTACAGATACGCAGTATTTT	CASRLGGGLAFTDTQYF	.	TRBJ2-3	.	TRBV12-2	17
TGTGCCAGCAGCTCCGGGGACAGGGATCATCAGCCCCAGCATTTT	CASSSGDRDHQPQHF	.	TRBJ1-5	TRBD1	TRBV7-9	15
TGTGCCAGCAGCTTACAGGACAGGGTTGGTGAGCAGTACTTC	CASSLQDRVGEQYF	.	TRBJ2-7	TRBD1	TRBV11-2	14
TGTGCCAGCAGCAAAGCCCGGGACTCCGGAGAGGCCACTAATGAAAAACTGTTTTTT	CASSKARDSGEATNEKLFF	.	TRBJ1-4	.	TRBV21-1	19
TGTGCCACCAGCACGGGAGGGAGCTCCTACGAGCAGTACTTC	CATSTGGSSYEQYF	.	TRBJ2-7	TRBD2	TRBV15	14
TGTGCCAGCAGCACCAAAAATAGCAATACGCAGTATTTT	CASSTKNSNTQYF	.	TRBJ2-3	.	TRBV7-2	13
TGCGCCAGCAGCTCGCCCGGGACAGGGATCTACGAGCAGTACTTC	CASSSPGTGIYEQYF	.	TRBJ2-7	TRBD1	TRBV5-1	15
TGTGCCAGCAAAGGGGTAGGCGGGGAGCTGTTTTTT	CASKGVGGELFF	.	TRBJ2-2	.	TRBV9	12
TGTGCCAGCAGCTTAGATCATCTGGGGTCGTCTGAAGCTTTCTTT	CASSLDHLGSSEAFF	once	TRBJ1-1	.	TRBV7-9	15
TGCGCCAGCAGTGATCGGACAGGGGTTGGCTACAATGAGCAGTTCTTC	CASSDRTGVGYNEQFF	once	TRBJ2-1	TRBD1	TRBV10-2	16
TGTGCCAGCAGCTTAGTACGGGGGGCCGGTCAGCCCCAGCATTTT	CASSLVRGAGQPQHF	.	TRBJ1-5	.	TRBV7-2	15
TGCGCCAGCAGCTCCTCCCCCGGGGTAGGAGAAGCTTTCTTT	CASSSSPGVGEAFF	.	TRBJ1-1	.	TRBV5-1	14
TGCAGCGTTGGTCTAGCGGGACGAGGCTACGAGCAGTACTTC	CSVGLAGRGYEQYF	once	TRBJ2-7	TRBD2	TRBV29-1	14
TGTGCCAGCAGTGAAGCGTCGAGGGGAAGGACCGGGCAGTACTTC	CASSEASRGRTGQYF	.	TRBJ2-7	.	TRBV6-1	15
TGCGCCAGCAGCTTAGTACAGACCCAGTACTTC	CASSLVQTQYF	few	TRBJ2-5	.	TRBV5-1	11
TGTGCCAGCAGCTTTCGGGGTAGTCCGGCCGGGGAGCTGTTTTTT	CASSFRGSPAGELFF	.	TRBJ2-2	.	TRBV5-6	15
TGTGCCTGGAGCCCCCGGCGACAGGGAGGAGCTAACTATGGCTACACCTTC	CAWSPRRQGGANYGYTF	.	TRBJ1-2	TRBD1	TRBV30	17
TGTGCCTGGAGTGCCCACAGATCTTCTGGAAACACCATATATTTT	CAWSAHRSSGNTIYF	.	TRBJ1-3	.	TRBV30	15
TGCGCCAGCAGCTTCGGGACTAGCGGGAGAGCTACCTACGAGCAGTACTTC	CASSFGTSGRATYEQYF	.	TRBJ2-7	TRBD2	TRBV5-1	17
TGCGCCAGCAGCCAAGATTCCTCAGGAACTGAAAAACTGTTTTTT	CASSQDSSGTEKLFF	.	TRBJ1-4	.	TRBV4-1	15
TGTGCCAGCAGCTATAGCGGCATGAGCTCCTACAATGAGCAGTTCTTC	CASSYSGMSSYNEQFF	.	TRBJ2-1	.	TRBV7-9	16